Following are 21 T cell receptor beta chains from one sample sequenced in a study of T cell responses to AZD1222 COVID-19 vaccine. Sequencing was performed with immunoSEQ multiplex PCR; in TCRdb, only in-frame clones are kept and a portion is missing. The sample carries around 140,000 clones, 92% recorded once. The sample consisted of peripheral blood, taken 28 days after the second AZD1222 dose. The receptor source for this set is an adult who received the AZD1222 COVID-19 vaccine.

The V call is TRBV27, the J call TRBJ2-5; possible D gene TRBD2, 5 bases. Germline V CDR1 and CDR2: MNHEY, SMNVEV (reference sequence). The CDR3 has 14 amino acids. The germline V and J ends were trimmed by 2 bases and 4 bases, with 11 bases remaining between them. The CDR3 reads CASSLRGRGETQYF. The CDR3, as DNA: TGTGCCAGCAGTTTACGCGGGCGAGGAGAGACCCAGTACTTC.

The chain couples TRBV6-1 to TRBJ1-1; a possible D gene is TRBD1 (5 bases). Germline CDR1 and CDR2: MNHNS and SASEGT. The CDR3 sequence is 15 residues long. Trimming left V 3 bases short and J 13 bases short, with 24 bases between. The CDR3 region has the DNA TGTGCCAGCAGTGACCCGGCCGCCGGGCTACGGGGGGTTTTCTTT. Translated, it gives CASSDPAAGLRGVFF.

The chain uses TRBV30 and TRBJ2-1; 10 bases match TRBD2. CDR1 GTSNPN and CDR2 SVGIG come from the germline V gene (reference sequence). This CDR3 is 13 amino acids long. V lost 5 bases to trimming and J lost 6 bases; unmatched junction nucleotides: 4. The chain's CDR3 is CAWDQREGNEQFF. CDR3 DNA sequence: TGTGCCTGGGATCAGCGGGAGGGCAATGAGCAGTTCTTC.

This chain joins TRBV5-6 and TRBJ2-7, with 7 positions matching TRBD2. This CDR3 is built from 16 residues. Germline loops: CDR1 SGHDT, CDR2 YYEEEE. Germline trimming cut 3 bases from V and 0 bases from J; bases unmatched to any gene: 9. CDR3 sequence reads: CASSWFLAESSYEQYF. Here the CDR3 DNA reads TGTGCCAGCAGCTGGTTTCTAGCGGAAAGCTCCTACGAGCAGTACTTC.

The chain has TRBV28 and TRBJ1-3; no clear D. This CDR3 spans 12 amino acids. Trimming left V 7 bases short and J 2 bases short, with 6 bases between. The germline CDR1 and CDR2 sequences are MDHEN and SYDVKM. This CDR3 is CASTGPGNTIYF. The CDR3 DNA reads TGTGCCAGCACAGGACCTGGAAACACCATATATTTT.

The chain couples TRBV15 to TRBJ2-3, with 8 bases matching TRBD1. V dropped 2 bases and J dropped 4; count of bases not matched to a gene: 8. In germline, CDR1 is LNHNV, CDR2 YYDKDF (reference sequence). This CDR3 spans 16 amino acids. The chain's CDR3 is CATSRNYDRGADTQYF. The CDR3 region has the DNA TGTGCCACCAGCAGAAATTACGACAGGGGCGCAGATACGCAGTATTTT.

The chain uses TRBV30 and TRBJ1-2; perhaps TRBD1 as D (5 bases). The CDR3 runs to 13 residues. The germline CDR1 and CDR2 sequences are GTSNPN and SVGIG (reference sequence). V lost 5 bases and J 3 bases, leaving 13 bases between the germline ends. CDR3 sequence reads: CAWAGQDYYGYTF. In nucleotides, the CDR3 is TGTGCCTGGGCCGGACAAGACTACTATGGCTACACCTTC. Combining the CDR3 with reference TRBV30 and TRBJ1-2 gives the whole variable domain SQTIHQWPATLVQPVGSPLSLECTVEGTSNPNLYWYRQAAGRGLQLLFYSVGIGQISSEVPQNLSASRPQDRQFILSSKKLLLSDSGFYLCAWAGQDYYGYTFGSGTRLTVV.

This rearrangement joins TRBV4-1 to TRBJ2-2; tentative D call: TRBD2 (6 bases). The CDR3 is made up of 15 amino acids. V was cut by 8 bases and J by 5 bases, with 18 bases left in between. Germline V gives CDR1 MGHRA, CDR2 YSYEKL. CDR3 nucleotide sequence: TGCGCCAGCGGACACACCGGGAGCAGTACCGGGGAGCTGTTTTTT. This sequence encodes CASGHTGSSTGELFF.

DNA of the CDR3: TGTGCCAGCAGTTACAGGCAGGCGAACACTGAAGCTTTCTTT. Its protein product is CASSYRQANTEAFF. The V gene is TRBV6-5, the J gene TRBJ1-1; D gene uncertain. This CDR3 is built from 14 residues. Germline V gives CDR1 MNHEY, CDR2 SVGAGI. Trimming took off 2 bases at V and 1 base at J, with 8 bases between the two ends.

CDR3 in amino acids: CAWGPDDRIMNTEAFF. As DNA, the CDR3 is TGTGCCTGGGGCCCCGATGACAGGATCATGAACACTGAAGCTTTCTTT. The chain has TRBV30 and TRBJ1-1, with D maybe TRBD1 (6 bases). The CDR3 length is 16 residues. The germline gives CDR1 GTSNPN, CDR2 SVGIG (reference sequence). V was clipped by 5 bases and J by 0 bases, with 19 bases between them.

V and J are TRBV11-2 and TRBJ1-4, with TRBD1 identical over 7 bases. The trim removed 5 bases at V and 0 bases at J, leaving 12 bases unmatched. CDR1 is SGHAT and CDR2 is FQNNGV in the germline V gene. The CDR3 length is 18 residues. This CDR3 is CASSAPGQTFATNEKLFF. DNA for the CDR3: TGTGCCAGCAGCGCTCCGGGACAGACCTTTGCAACTAATGAAAAACTGTTTTTT.

V and J are TRBV19 and TRBJ1-6; 7 nucleotides match TRBD1. This CDR3 region has 13 residues. Germline V lookup: CDR1 LNHDA, CDR2 SQIVND (reference sequence). After removal of 4 bases from V and 10 bases from J, the junction contained 4 bases not matched to a gene. CDR3 protein: CASSTTGRSPLHF. Written as DNA, the CDR3 is TGTGCCAGTAGTACGACAGGGAGGTCACCCCTCCACTTT.

The chain links TRBV5-1 to TRBJ1-1, with D tentatively TRBD1 (5 bases). Trimming pared 3 bases from V and 4 bases from J, leaving 16 bases between. The CDR3 contains 15 residues. Looked up from germline, CDR1 is SGHRS and CDR2 is YFSETQ. CDR3 sequence reads: CASSWKGPLGTEAFF. The DNA of the CDR3 is TGCGCCAGCAGCTGGAAGGGGCCCCTGGGCACTGAAGCTTTCTTT.

The chain recombines TRBV9 with TRBJ1-6; 9 nucleotides align to TRBD1. With 4 bases clipped from V and 5 bases from J, the junction kept 4 bases outside the gene matches. The CDR3 runs to 15 residues. Germline-derived CDR1 and CDR2 are SGDLS and YYNGEE. The CDR3 nucleotides read TGTGCCAGCAGCTCCCGGACAGGGGATAATTCACCCCTCCACTTT. Residues: CASSSRTGDNSPLHF.

In its sample, this clone was seen once. The CDR3 region has the DNA TGTGCCAGCACCCGTAACCCCGTCTATGGCTACACCTTC. Translating it yields CASTRNPVYGYTF. The chain uses TRBV6-5 and TRBJ1-2; D ambiguous. Germline assignment: CDR1 MNHEY and CDR2 SVGAGI. The CDR3 totals 13 residues. V was clipped by 7 bases and J by 4 bases, with 13 bases between them.

This chain links TRBV5-6 with TRBJ2-7; TRBD2 matches 7 bases. CDR3 length: 17 residues. CDR1 is SGHDT, CDR2 YYEEEE, per germline. The junction had 10 bases not matched to a gene; V was cut back by 1 base and J by 0 bases. CDR3 sequence (DNA): TGTGCCAGCAGCTTGAGATCGGGGGGACCTAGCTCCTACGAGCAGTACTTC. Translating it yields CASSLRSGGPSSYEQYF.

The chain links TRBV5-1 to TRBJ2-1; D unresolved. CDR3 size: 19 residues. The V and J ends lost 3 bases and 1 base respectively, with 23 bases between them. In germline, CDR1 is SGHRS, CDR2 YFSETQ. CDR3: CASSSQGLAAWGSYNEQFF. Written as DNA, the CDR3 is TGCGCCAGCAGCTCTCAAGGCTTGGCGGCATGGGGTTCCTACAATGAGCAGTTCTTC.

The J gene is TRBJ1-2, the V gene TRBV7-8, with D possibly being TRBD1 (6 bases). From germline, CDR1 is SGHVS and CDR2 FQNEAQ. The V end lost 5 bases, the J end lost 3 bases, and 16 bases lay between the germline ends. The CDR3 covers 15 residues. The CDR3 region has the DNA TGTGCCAGCAGCGAACGTCAGGGGCGGCACTATGGCTACACCTTC. Its translation is CASSERQGRHYGYTF.

A single count supports this clone. J is TRBJ2-7 and V is TRBV29-1; no firm D call. With 4 bases removed from V and 3 bases from J, the gap between germline ends came to 4 bases. The CDR3 sequence is 10 residues long. The germline V gene has CDR1 SQVTM and CDR2 ANQGSEA. The CDR3 DNA reads TGCAGCGTTGTTATCTACGAGCAGTACTTC. Its translation: CSVVIYEQYF.

The rearrangement joins TRBV10-1 to TRBJ1-2, with a tentative D call TRBD1 (6 bases). There are 12 residues in the CDR3. V gave up 9 bases and J gave up 4 bases, with 12 bases separating them. CDR1 WNHNN and CDR2 SYGVQD come from the germline V gene (reference sequence). CDR3 in DNA: TGCGCCAGTTCAGGGGACCGCTATGGCTACACCTTC. Translation: CASSGDRYGYTF.

J is TRBJ2-2 and V is TRBV2; possible D gene TRBD1, 6 bases. Germline V gene data show CDR1 as SNHLY and CDR2 as FYNNEI. The CDR3 loop spans 14 amino acids. V was clipped by 10 bases and J by 0 bases, with 12 bases between them. The CDR3 loop is CATSDRANTGELFF. CDR3 nucleotides: TGTGCCACCTCGGACAGAGCGAACACCGGGGAGCTGTTTTTT.